Shown below are 15 T cell receptor beta chains from a single sample sequenced in a study of OX40 agonist ivuxolimab in advanced cancers. The table came from immunoSEQ multiplex PCR; TCRdb's copy has only in-frame clones and leaves some out. The repertoire holds about 98,000 clones, approximately 90% seen once, with roughly 0.52% in the top ten. The starting material was CD4+ or CD8+ T cells sorted from blood, obtained in a trial of the OX40 agonist ivuxolimab. These receptors all come from an adult with an advanced solid tumor such as melanoma, head and neck, liver or kidney cancer.

This clone has only one observation. The gene calls are TRBV27 and TRBJ1-2; 7 bases are a match to TRBD1. With V trimmed by 9 bases and J by 0 bases, 13 bases remained unmatched. This CDR3 spans 16 amino acids. Germline loops: CDR1 MNHEY, CDR2 SMNVEV (reference sequence). CDR3 protein: CARSGQPRSTNYGYTF. In nucleotides, the CDR3 is TGTGCCAGATCGGGACAGCCTAGATCTACTAACTATGGCTACACCTTC.

The V and J genes are TRBV14 and TRBJ1-2; D perhaps matches TRBD1 (5 bases). Per germline, CDR1 SGHDN and CDR2 FVKESK. There are 15 residues in the CDR3. V was shortened by 1 base and J by 4 bases, with 13 bases between the two germline ends. CDR3 amino acids: CASSQGWGSLYGYTF. CDR3 nucleotide sequence: TGTGCCAGCAGCCAAGGTTGGGGCTCCCTCTATGGCTACACCTTC. The full variable domain, in which reference TRBV14 and TRBJ1-2 provide the parts outside the CDR3, is EAGVTQFPSHSVIEKGQTVTLRCDPISGHDNLYWYRRVMGKEIKFLLHFVKESKQDESGMPNNRFLAERTGGTYSTLKVQPAELEDSGVYFCASSQGWGSLYGYTFGSGTRLTVV.

Of note for this clone: Germline and junction disagree at one end, which may indicate a read error. This chain connects TRBV6-5 to TRBJ1-6; D uncertain. Germline CDR1 MNHEY, CDR2 SVGAGI. The CDR3 is 13 residues long. The CDR3 bases are TGTGCCAGCAGTTACTCCCATAATTCACCCCTCCACTTT. This codes for CASSYSHNSPLHF.

The rearrangement uses TRBV19 and TRBJ1-6, with 7 bases identical to TRBD1. The CDR3 spans 15 residues. The germline V gene has CDR1 LNHDA and CDR2 SQIVND (reference sequence). Losses at the gene ends were 7 bases for V and 5 bases for J; bases not matched to a gene: 8. CDR3 sequence (DNA): TGTGCCAGTAATTTCGGGGACAGCAATAATTCACCCCTCCACTTT. It yields the protein CASNFGDSNNSPLHF.

J is TRBJ2-2 and V is TRBV7-2, with a possible D match to TRBD2 (5 bases). In germline, CDR1 is SGHTA, CDR2 FQGNSA. The CDR3 is made up of 15 amino acids. Deletions cut 2 bases from V and 1 base from J, with 8 bases between. CDR3 in amino acids: CASSLYGVNTGELFF. The DNA of the CDR3 is TGTGCCAGCAGCTTATACGGGGTGAACACCGGGGAGCTGTTTTTT.

This chain connects TRBV5-4 to TRBJ1-3, with D hard to call. Trimming left V 0 bases short and J 0 bases short, with 7 bases between. Germline assignment: CDR1 SGHNT and CDR2 YYREEE (reference sequence). The length of the CDR3 is 15 residues. The DNA of the CDR3 is TGTGCCAGCAGCTTGGGTACATCCTCTGGAAACACCATATATTTT. Protein product: CASSLGTSSGNTIYF. Filled out from reference TRBV5-4 and TRBJ1-3, the complete variable domain reads ETGVTQSPTHLIKTRGQQVTLRCSSQSGHNTVSWYQQALGQGPQFIFQYYREEENGRGNFPPRFSGLQFPNYSSELNVNALELDDSALYLCASSLGTSSGNTIYFGEGSWLTVV.

A few counts support this clone. The V gene is TRBV2, the J gene TRBJ1-5; no reliable D call. The CDR3 contains 13 residues. Germline V gene lookup returns CDR1 SNHLY and CDR2 FYNNEI. V was clipped by 4 bases and J by 5 bases, with 9 bases between them. The CDR3 loop reads CASSVRGDQPQHF. CDR3 DNA sequence: TGTGCCAGCAGTGTGCGGGGAGATCAGCCCCAGCATTTT.

The rearrangement links TRBV11-1 to TRBJ1-2; D possibly corresponds to TRBD1 (5 bases). The V gene lost 4 bases and the J gene lost 7 bases, with 10 bases spanning the gap. This CDR3 has 12 residues. CDR1 is SGHAT and CDR2 is FQDESV in the germline V gene (reference sequence). In DNA, the CDR3 is TGTGCCAGCAGCTATCGGGACGGTGGCTACACCTTC. This gives the protein CASSYRDGGYTF.

The chain recombines TRBV6-5 with TRBJ1-2; D is unresolved. Germline CDR1 MNHEY, CDR2 SVGAGI. The ends were cut back, 6 bases at V and 9 bases at J, with 14 bases in the middle. The length of the CDR3 is 12 residues. CDR3 nucleotide sequence: TGTGCCAGCAGAGACGGCACTATTCGCTACACCTTC. Translation gives CASRDGTIRYTF.

The chain employs TRBV5-1 and TRBJ1-1, with 11 nucleotides matching TRBD1. The CDR3 spans 17 residues. Trimming took 4 bases from V and 5 from J; bases not matched to a gene: 13. Per germline, CDR1 SGHRS and CDR2 YFSETQ. This CDR3 reads CASSQDRGRSERTEAFF. The CDR3 nucleotides read TGCGCCAGCAGCCAGGACAGGGGGCGATCAGAAAGGACTGAAGCTTTCTTT.

The chain employs TRBV7-2 and TRBJ1-2, with D possibly matching TRBD1 (5 bases). Germline loops: CDR1 SGHTA, CDR2 FQGNSA. This CDR3 spans 15 amino acids. With 1 base removed from V and 4 bases from J, the gap between germline ends came to 13 bases. DNA for the CDR3: TGTGCCAGCAGCTTAGTAGGGAGGGGACTCTATGGCTACACCTTC. It encodes CASSLVGRGLYGYTF.

This chain connects TRBV5-1 to TRBJ2-1; TRBD2 agrees at 9 bases. Per the germline V gene, CDR1 is SGHRS and CDR2 is YFSETQ. The CDR3 consists of 15 residues. The junction had 7 bases not matched to a gene; V was cut back by 4 bases and J by 5 bases. The CDR3 coding sequence is TGCGCCAGCAGCCCTTCAGCGGGGGGACACAATGAGCAGTTCTTC. Its translation: CASSPSAGGHNEQFF.

The V gene is TRBV15, the J gene TRBJ2-1; D may correspond to TRBD1 or TRBD2 (5 bases each). V dropped 4 bases and J dropped 5 bases, with 15 bases sitting between them. CDR1 and CDR2 from the germline V gene are LNHNV and YYDKDF (reference sequence). CDR3 length: 15 residues. CDR3 DNA sequence: TGTGCCACCAGCATCCCGGGGCGGCGGAACAATGAGCAGTTCTTC. Encoded protein: CATSIPGRRNNEQFF.

This chain joins TRBV18 and TRBJ2-7; 8 bases agree with TRBD1. The length of the CDR3 is 16 residues. Looked up from germline, CDR1 is KGHSH and CDR2 is LQKENI. V lost 1 base to trimming and J lost 4 bases; unmatched junction nucleotides: 9. The CDR3 spells CASSPLMAGGAYEQYF. The CDR3, as DNA: TGTGCCAGCTCACCACTGATGGCAGGGGGCGCGTACGAGCAGTACTTC.

Only one count was recorded for this clone. J is TRBJ2-1 and V is TRBV18; 8 bases fit TRBD1. The CDR3 has 13 amino acids. J was trimmed by 10 bases and V by 4 bases; bases with no gene match: 6. Germline V gives CDR1 KGHSH, CDR2 LQKENI. The DNA for the CDR3 is TGTGCCAGCTCACAGGGACAGGATGAGGAGCAGTTCTTC. Its protein product is CASSQGQDEEQFF. Filled out from reference TRBV18 and TRBJ2-1, the complete variable domain reads NAGVMQNPRHLVRRRGQEARLRCSPMKGHSHVYWYRQLPEEGLKFMVYLQKENIIDESGMPKERFSAEFPKEGPSILRIQQVVRGDSAAYFCASSQGQDEEQFFGPGTRLTVL.